This T cell receptor (beta chain) was captured in a study of T-cell reconstitution after alpha-beta-depleted transplantation in children. This CDR3 is built from 16 residues. Losses at the gene ends were 7 bases for V and 0 bases for J; bases not matched to a gene: 8. Construction of the TCRbeta library involved unique molecular identifiers. TCRdb processed the PCR reads anew with MiXCR; each CDR3 protein has one entry. Counted here are hundreds of thousands of distinct CDR3 sequences, approximately 9.5% occurring once; the ten biggest clones make up approximately 6.6%. This receptor was taken from a human donor who donated a stem cell graft to a child with acute lymphoblastic leukemia. V is TRBV12-3 or TRBV12-4 and J is TRBJ2-2; 7 positions match TRBD1. Sequencing used PBMCs from the stem cell graft donor, obtained from the stem cell graft. The CDR3, as DNA: TGTGCCAGCAACCTCGGACAGGAACCGAACACCGGGGAGCTGTTTTTT. This codes for CASNLGQEPNTGELFF.